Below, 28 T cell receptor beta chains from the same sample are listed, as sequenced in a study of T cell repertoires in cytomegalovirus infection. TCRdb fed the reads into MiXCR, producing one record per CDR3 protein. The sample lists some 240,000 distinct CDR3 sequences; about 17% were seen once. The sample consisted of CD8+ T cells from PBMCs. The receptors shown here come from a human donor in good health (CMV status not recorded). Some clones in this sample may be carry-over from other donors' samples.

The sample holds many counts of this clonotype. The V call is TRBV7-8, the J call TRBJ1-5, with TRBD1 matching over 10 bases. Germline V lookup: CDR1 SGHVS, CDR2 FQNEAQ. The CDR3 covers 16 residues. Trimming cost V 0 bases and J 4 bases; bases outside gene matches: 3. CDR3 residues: CASSLARTGGNQPQHF. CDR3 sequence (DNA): TGTGCCAGCAGCTTAGCCCGGACAGGGGGGAATCAGCCCCAGCATTTT.

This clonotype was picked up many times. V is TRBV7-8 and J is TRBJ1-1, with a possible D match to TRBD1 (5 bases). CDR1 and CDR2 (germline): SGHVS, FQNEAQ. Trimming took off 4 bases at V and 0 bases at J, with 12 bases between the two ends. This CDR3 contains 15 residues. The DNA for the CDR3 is TGTGCCAGCAGCTCCGAGGCAGGGATGAACACTGAAGCTTTCTTT. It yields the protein CASSSEAGMNTEAFF.

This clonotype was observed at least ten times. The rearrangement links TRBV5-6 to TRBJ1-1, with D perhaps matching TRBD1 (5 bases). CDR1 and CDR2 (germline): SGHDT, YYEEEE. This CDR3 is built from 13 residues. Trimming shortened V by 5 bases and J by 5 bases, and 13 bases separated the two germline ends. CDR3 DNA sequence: TGTGCCAGCAGTTTAGGGGTTTTAACTGAAGCTTTCTTT. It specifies CASSLGVLTEAFF.

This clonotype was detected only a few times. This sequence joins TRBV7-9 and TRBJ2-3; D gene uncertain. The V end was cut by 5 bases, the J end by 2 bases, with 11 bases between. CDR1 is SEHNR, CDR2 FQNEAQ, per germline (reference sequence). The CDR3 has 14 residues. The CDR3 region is CASSQEQDTDTQYF. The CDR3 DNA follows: TGTGCCAGCAGCCAGGAGCAGGACACAGATACGCAGTATTTT.

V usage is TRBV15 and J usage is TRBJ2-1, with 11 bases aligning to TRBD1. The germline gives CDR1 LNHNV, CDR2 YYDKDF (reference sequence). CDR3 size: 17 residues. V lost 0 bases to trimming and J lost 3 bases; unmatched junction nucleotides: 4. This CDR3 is CATSRDRGTGGYNEQFF. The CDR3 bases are TGTGCCACCAGCAGAGACCGAGGGACAGGGGGCTACAATGAGCAGTTCTTC.

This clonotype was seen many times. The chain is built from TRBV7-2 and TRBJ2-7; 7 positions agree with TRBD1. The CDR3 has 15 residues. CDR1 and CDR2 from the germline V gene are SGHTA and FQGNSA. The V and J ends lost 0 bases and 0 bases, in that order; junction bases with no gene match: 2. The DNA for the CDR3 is TGTGCCAGCAGCTTAGCGGCAGGGGGCTCCTACGAGCAGTACTTC. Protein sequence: CASSLAAGGSYEQYF.

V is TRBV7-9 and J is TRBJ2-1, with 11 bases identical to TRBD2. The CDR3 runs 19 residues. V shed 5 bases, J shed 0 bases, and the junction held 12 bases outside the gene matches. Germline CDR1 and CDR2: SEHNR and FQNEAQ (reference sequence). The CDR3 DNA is TGTGCCAGCAGCGGCCGGATAGTAGCGGGGGGGAGCTCCTACAATGAGCAGTTCTTC. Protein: CASSGRIVAGGSSYNEQFF.

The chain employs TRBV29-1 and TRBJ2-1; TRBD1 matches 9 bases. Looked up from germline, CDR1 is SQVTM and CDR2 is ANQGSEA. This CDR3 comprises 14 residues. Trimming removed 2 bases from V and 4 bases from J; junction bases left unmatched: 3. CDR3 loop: CSVETGGPYNEQFF. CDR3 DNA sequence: TGCAGCGTTGAAACAGGGGGCCCATACAATGAGCAGTTCTTC.

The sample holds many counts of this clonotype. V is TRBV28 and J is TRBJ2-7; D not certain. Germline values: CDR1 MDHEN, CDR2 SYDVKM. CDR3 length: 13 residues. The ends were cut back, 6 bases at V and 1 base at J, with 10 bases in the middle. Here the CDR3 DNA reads TGTGCCAGCAGACCGGACGGGTCCTACGAGCAGTACTTC. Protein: CASRPDGSYEQYF.

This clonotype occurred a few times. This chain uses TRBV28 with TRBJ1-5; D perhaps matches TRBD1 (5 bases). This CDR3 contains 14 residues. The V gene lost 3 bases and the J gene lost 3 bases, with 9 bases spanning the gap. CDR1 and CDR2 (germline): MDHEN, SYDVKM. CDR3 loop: CASSFTGFNQPQHF. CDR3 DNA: TGTGCCAGCAGTTTTACAGGCTTCAATCAGCCCCAGCATTTT.

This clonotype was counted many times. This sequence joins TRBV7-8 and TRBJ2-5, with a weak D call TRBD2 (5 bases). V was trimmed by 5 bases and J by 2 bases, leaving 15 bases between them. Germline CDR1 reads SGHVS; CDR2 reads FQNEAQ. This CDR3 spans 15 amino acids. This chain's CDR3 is CASSLLEGLQETQYF. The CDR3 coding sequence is TGTGCCAGCAGCCTACTAGAAGGGCTACAAGAGACCCAGTACTTC. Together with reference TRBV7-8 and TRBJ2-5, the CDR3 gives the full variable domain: GAGVSQSPRYKVAKRGQDVALRCDPISGHVSLFWYQQALGQGPEFLTYFQNEAQLDKSGLPSDRFFAERPEGSVSTLKIQRTQQEDSAVYLCASSLLEGLQETQYFGPGTRLLVL.

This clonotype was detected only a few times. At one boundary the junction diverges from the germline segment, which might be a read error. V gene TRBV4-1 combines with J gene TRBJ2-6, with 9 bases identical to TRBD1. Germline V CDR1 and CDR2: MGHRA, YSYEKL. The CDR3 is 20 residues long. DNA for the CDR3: TGTGCCAGCAGCCAAGAGGAGGGACAGGGCGTTGGTTCTGGGGCCAACGTCCTGACTTTC. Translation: CASSQEEGQGVGSGANVLTF.

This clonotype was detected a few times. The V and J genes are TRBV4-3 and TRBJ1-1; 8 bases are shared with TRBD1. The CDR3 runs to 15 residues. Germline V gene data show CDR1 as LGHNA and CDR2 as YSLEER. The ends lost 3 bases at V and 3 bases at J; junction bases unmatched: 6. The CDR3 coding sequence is TGCGCCAGCAGCCACGGACAGGGTATAGACACTGAAGCTTTCTTT. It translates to CASSHGQGIDTEAFF.

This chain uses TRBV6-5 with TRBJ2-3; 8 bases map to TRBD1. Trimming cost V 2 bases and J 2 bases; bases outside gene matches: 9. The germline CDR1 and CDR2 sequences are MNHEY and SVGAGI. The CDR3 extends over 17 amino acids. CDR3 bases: TGTGCCAGCAGTTACAACTCGTGGACAGGGATCACAGATACGCAGTATTTT. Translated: CASSYNSWTGITDTQYF.

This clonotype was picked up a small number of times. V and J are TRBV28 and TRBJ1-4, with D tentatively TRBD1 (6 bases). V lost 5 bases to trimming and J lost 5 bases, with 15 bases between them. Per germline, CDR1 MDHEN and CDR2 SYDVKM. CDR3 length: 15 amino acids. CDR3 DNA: TGTGCCAGCAGTCCCGACAGGTTAGGGAATGAAAAACTGTTTTTT. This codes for CASSPDRLGNEKLFF.

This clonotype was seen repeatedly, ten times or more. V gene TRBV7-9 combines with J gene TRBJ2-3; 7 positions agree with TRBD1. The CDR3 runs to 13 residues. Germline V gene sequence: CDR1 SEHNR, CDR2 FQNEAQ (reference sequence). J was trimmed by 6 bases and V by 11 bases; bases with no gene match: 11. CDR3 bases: TGTGCCGGAAGCAGGGACAGTGGGGATACGCAGTATTTT. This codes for CAGSRDSGDTQYF.

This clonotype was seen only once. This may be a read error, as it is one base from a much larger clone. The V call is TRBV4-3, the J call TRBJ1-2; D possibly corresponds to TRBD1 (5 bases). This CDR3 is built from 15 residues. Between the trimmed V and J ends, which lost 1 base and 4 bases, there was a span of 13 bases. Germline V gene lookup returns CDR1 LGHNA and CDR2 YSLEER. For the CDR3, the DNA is TGCGCCAGCAGCCAAGGTACGGGGGGGACCTATGGCTACACCTTC. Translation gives CASSQGTGGTYGYTF.

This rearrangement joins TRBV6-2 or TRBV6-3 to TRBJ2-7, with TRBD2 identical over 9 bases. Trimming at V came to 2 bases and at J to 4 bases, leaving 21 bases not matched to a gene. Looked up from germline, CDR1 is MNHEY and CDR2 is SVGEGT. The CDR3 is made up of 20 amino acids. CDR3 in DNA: TGTGCCAGCAGTTACGGGCTCGGCCGCTCAAATAGCGGGGGAGATTACGAGCAGTACTTC. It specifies CASSYGLGRSNSGGDYEQYF.

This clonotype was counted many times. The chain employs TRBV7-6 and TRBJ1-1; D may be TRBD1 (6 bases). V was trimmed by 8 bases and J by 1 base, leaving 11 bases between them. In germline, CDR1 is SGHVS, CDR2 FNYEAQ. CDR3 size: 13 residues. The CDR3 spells CASQDSPNTEAFF. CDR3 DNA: TGTGCCAGCCAGGACAGTCCGAACACTGAAGCTTTCTTT.

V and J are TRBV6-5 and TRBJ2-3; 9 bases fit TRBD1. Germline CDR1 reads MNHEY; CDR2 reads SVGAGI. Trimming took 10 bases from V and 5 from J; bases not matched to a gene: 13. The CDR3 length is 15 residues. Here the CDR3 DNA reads TGTGCCACCCTTCCGGGACAGGGAATCGAAGATACGCAGTATTTT. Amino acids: CATLPGQGIEDTQYF.

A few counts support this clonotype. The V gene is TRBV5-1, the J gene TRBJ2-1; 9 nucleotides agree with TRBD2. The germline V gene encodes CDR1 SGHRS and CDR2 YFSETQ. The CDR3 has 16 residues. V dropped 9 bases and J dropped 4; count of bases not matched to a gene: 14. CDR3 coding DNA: TGCGCCACCACCCACGGGGGGCTAGCGGGGTACAATGAGCAGTTCTTC. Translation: CATTHGGLAGYNEQFF.

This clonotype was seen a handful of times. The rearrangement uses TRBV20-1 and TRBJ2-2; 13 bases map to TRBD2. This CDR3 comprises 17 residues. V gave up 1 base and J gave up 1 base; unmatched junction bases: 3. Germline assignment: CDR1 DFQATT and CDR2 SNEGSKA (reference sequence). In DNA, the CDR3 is TGCAGTGCTAGAGGAAGACTAGCGGGGGGGAACACCGGGGAGCTGTTTTTT. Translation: CSARGRLAGGNTGELFF.

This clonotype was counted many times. CDR3 protein: CASTPPAKQETQYF. The DNA for the CDR3 is TGTGCCAGCACCCCACCTGCTAAACAAGAGACCCAGTACTTC. The gene calls are TRBV11-2 and TRBJ2-5; the D is unclear. CDR3 length: 14 residues. CDR1 is SGHAT, CDR2 FQNNGV, per germline. The V gene lost 7 bases and the J gene lost 2 bases, with 14 bases spanning the gap.

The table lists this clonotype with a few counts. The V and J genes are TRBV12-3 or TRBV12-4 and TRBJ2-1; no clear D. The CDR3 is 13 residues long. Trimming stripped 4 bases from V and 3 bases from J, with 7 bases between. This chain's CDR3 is CASSSENYNEQFF. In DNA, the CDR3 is TGTGCCAGCAGTTCTGAGAACTACAATGAGCAGTTCTTC.

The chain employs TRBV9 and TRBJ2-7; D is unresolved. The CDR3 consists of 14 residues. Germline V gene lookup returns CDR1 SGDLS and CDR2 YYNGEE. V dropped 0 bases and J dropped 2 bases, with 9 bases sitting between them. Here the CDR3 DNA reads TGTGCCAGCAGCGTAGGACTCCCTCCCTACGAGCAGTACTTC. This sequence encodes CASSVGLPPYEQYF.

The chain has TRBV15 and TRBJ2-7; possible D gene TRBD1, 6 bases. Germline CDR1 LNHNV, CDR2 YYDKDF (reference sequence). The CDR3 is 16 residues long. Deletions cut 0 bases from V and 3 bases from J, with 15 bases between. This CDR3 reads CATSRDFSQGRYEQYF. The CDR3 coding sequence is TGTGCCACCAGCAGAGATTTTTCACAGGGCCGCTACGAGCAGTACTTC.

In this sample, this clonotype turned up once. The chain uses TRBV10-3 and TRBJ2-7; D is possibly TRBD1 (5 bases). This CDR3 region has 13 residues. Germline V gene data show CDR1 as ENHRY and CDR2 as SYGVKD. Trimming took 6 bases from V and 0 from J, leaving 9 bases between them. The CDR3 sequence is CAIRLTDSYEQYF. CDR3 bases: TGTGCCATCAGATTGACAGACTCCTACGAGCAGTACTTC.

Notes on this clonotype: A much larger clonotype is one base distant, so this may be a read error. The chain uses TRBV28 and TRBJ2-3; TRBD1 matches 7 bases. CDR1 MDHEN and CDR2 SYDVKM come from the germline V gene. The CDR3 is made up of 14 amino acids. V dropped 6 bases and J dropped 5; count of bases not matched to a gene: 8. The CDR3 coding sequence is TGTGCCAGCAGGACCGACAGGGACATAGATACGCAGTATTTT. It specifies CASRTDRDIDTQYF.